This T cell receptor (beta chain) originates from a study of beta chain features in type 1 diabetes. Study conclusions and caveats: Across all four CD4+ subsets, people with type 1 diabetes showed modestly shorter TCRB CDR3s.

Expressed TCRB transcripts were sequenced because the isolated RNA had all been reverse transcribed beforehand. The table came from immunoSEQ multiplex PCR; TCRdb's copy has only in-frame clones and leaves some out. The sample has about 180,000 clones; around 13% are singletons. Trimming took 1 base from V and 1 from J; bases not matched to a gene: 2. Germline V gene sequence: CDR1 GTSNPN, CDR2 SVGIG (reference sequence). The CDR3 totals 14 residues. On this clone itself: Its specificity is unknown.

Sequencing was done on a sample of central memory CD4+ T cells from blood. The genes are TRBV30 and TRBJ1-1, with TRBD1 matching 8 bases. The receptor's source is a woman aged 18-35 years in good health. The CDR3 sequence: CAWSDDRGNTEAFF. The CDR3 DNA reads TGTGCCTGGAGTGACGACAGGGGGAACACTGAAGCTTTCTTT.